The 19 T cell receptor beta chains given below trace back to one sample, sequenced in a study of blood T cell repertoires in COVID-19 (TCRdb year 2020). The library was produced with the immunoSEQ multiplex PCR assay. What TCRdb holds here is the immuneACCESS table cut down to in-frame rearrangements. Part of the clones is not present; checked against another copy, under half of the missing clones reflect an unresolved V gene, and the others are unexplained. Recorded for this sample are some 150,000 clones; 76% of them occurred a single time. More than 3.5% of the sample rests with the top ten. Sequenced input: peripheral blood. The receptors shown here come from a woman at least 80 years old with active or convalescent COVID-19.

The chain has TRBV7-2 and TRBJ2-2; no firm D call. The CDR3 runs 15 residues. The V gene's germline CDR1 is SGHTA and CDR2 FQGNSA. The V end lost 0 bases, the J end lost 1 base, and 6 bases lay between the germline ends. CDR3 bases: TGTGCCAGCAGCTTAGCTTCCTTGAACACCGGGGAGCTGTTTTTT. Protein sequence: CASSLASLNTGELFF. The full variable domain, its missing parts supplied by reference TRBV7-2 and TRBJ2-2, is GAGVSQSPSNKVTEKGKDVELRCDPISGHTALYWYRQSLGQGLEFLIYFQGNSAPDKSGLPSDRFSAERTGGSVSTLTIQRTQQEDSAVYLCASSLASLNTGELFFGEGSRLTVL.

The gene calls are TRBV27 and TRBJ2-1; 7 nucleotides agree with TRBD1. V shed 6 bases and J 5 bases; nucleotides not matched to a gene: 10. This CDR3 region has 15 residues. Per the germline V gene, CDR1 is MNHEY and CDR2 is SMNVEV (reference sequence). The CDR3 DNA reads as TGTGCCAGCAGACTTCCAGGGGGATATGACAATGAGCAGTTCTTC. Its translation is CASRLPGGYDNEQFF.

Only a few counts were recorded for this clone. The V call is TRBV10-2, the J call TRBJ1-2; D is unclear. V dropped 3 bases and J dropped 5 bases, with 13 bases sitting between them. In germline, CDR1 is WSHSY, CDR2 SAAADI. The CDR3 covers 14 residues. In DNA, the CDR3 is TGCGCCAGCAGTGATTTCGGGGTAGGGTATGGCTACACCTTC. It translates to CASSDFGVGYGYTF.

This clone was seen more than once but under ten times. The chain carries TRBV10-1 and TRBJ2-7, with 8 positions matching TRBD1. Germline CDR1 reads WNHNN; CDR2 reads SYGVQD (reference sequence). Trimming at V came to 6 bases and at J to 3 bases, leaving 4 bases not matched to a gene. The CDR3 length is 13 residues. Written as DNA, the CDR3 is TGCGCCAGCAGCACCACAGGGGGCTACGAGCAGTACTTC. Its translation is CASSTTGGYEQYF.

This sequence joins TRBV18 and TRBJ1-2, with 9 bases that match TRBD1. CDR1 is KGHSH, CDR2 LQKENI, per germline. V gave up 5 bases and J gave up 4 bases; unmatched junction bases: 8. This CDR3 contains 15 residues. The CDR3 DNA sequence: TGTGCCAGCTCAGAGGGACAGGGTGTTGGCTATGGCTACACCTTC. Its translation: CASSEGQGVGYGYTF.

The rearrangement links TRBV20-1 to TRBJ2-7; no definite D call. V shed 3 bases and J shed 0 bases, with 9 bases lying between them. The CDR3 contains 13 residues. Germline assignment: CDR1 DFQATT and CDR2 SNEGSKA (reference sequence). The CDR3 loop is CSASYGGSYEQYF. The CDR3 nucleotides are TGCAGTGCTAGTTACGGCGGCTCCTACGAGCAGTACTTC.

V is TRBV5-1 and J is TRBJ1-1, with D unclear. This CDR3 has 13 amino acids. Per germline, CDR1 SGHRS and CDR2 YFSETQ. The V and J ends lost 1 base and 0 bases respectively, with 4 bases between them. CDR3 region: CASSLSLNTEAFF. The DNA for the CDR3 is TGCGCCAGCAGCTTGTCATTGAACACTGAAGCTTTCTTT.

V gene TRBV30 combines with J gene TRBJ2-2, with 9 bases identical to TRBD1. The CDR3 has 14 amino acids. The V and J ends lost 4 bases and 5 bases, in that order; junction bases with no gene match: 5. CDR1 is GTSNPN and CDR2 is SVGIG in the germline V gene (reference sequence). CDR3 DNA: TGTGCCTGGACGGGGACAGGGAAGACCGGGGAGCTGTTTTTT. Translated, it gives CAWTGTGKTGELFF.

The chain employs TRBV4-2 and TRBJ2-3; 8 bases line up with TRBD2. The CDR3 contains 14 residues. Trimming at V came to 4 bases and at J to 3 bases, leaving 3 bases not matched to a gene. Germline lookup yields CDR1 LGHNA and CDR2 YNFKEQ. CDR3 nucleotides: TGTGCCAGCAGCCCGGGGGGGCAAACAGATACGCAGTATTTT. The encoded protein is CASSPGGQTDTQYF.

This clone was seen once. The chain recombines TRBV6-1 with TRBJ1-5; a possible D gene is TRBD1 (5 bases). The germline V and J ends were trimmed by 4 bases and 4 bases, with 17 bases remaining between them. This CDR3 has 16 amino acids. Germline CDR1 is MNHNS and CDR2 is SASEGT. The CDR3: CASSAGATGINQPQHF. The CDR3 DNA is TGTGCCAGCAGTGCTGGGGCAACAGGTATTAATCAGCCCCAGCATTTT.

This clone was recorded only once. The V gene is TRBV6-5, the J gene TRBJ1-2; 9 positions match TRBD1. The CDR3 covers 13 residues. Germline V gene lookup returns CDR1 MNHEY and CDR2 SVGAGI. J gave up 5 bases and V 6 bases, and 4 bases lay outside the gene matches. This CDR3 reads CASRPGQGYGYTF. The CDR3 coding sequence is TGTGCCAGCAGGCCGGGACAGGGATATGGCTACACCTTC.

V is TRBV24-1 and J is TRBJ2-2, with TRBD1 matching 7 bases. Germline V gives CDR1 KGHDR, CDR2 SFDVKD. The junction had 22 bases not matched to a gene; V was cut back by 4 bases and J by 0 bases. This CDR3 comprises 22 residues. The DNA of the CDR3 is TGTGCCACCAGTGACCCGGACAGGACTTATTGGACCCCCAACACGAACACCGGGGAGCTGTTTTTT. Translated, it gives CATSDPDRTYWTPNTNTGELFF.

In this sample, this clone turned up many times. This CDR3 is CASSEAYSNQPQHF. CDR3 DNA: TGTGCCAGCAGTGAAGCCTATAGCAATCAGCCCCAGCATTTT. The chain uses TRBV2 and TRBJ1-5, with D unclear. This CDR3 comprises 14 residues. Germline CDR1 reads SNHLY; CDR2 reads FYNNEI. The V end lost 0 bases, the J end lost 0 bases, and 3 bases lay between the germline ends.

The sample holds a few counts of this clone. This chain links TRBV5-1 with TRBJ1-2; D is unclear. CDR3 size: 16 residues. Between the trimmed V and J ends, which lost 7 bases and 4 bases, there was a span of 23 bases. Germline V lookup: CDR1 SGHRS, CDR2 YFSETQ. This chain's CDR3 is CASQTGGGGGFYGYTF. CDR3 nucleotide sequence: TGCGCCAGCCAAACGGGCGGAGGCGGCGGGTTCTATGGCTACACCTTC.

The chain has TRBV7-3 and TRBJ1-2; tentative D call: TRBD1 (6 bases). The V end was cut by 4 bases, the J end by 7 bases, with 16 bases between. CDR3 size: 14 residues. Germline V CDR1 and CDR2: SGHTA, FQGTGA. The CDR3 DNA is TGTGCCAGCAGCTCCTCGGGATTACAGGGTGGCTACACCTTC. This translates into CASSSSGLQGGYTF.

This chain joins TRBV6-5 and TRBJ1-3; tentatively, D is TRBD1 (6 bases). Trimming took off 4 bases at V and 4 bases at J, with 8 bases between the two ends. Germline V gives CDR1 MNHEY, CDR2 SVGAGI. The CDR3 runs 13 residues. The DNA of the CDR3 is TGTGCCAGCAGTTTGACAGGAGGAAACACCATATATTTT. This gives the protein CASSLTGGNTIYF.

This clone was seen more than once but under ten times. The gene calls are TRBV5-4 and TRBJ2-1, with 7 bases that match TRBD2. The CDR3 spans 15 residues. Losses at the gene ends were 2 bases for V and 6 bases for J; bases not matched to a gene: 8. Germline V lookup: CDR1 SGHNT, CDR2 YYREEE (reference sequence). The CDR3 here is CASSFRASGSNEQFF. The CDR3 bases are TGTGCCAGCAGCTTCCGGGCTAGCGGTAGCAATGAGCAGTTCTTC.

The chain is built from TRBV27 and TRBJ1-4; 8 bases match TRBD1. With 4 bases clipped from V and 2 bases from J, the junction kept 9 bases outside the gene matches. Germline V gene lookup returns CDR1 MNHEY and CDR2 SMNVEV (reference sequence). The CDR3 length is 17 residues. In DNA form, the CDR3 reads TGTGCCAGCAGTTCACGGACAGGGTACGGGACTAATGAAAAACTGTTTTTT. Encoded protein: CASSSRTGYGTNEKLFF. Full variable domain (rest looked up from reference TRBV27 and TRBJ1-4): EAQVTQNPRYLITVTGKKLTVTCSQNMNHEYMSWYRQDPGLGLRQIYYSMNVEVTDKGDVPEGYKVSRKEKRNFPLILESPSPNQTSLYFCASSSRTGYGTNEKLFFGSGTQLSVL.

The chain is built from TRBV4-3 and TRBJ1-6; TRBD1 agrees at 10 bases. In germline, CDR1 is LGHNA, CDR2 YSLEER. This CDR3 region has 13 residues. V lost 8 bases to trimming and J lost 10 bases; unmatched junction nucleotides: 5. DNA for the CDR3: TGCGCCAGCGGGACAGGGGTCGACTCACCCCTCCACTTT. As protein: CASGTGVDSPLHF.